The 19 T cell receptor beta chains listed next were all sequenced from one sample in a study of blood T cell repertoires in COVID-19. Libraries were prepared by immunoSEQ multiplex PCR; TCRdb keeps only in-frame clonotypes and omits some of them. Of some 220,000 clones listed, about 80% are singletons. Sequencing was carried out using peripheral blood. Receptors originate from a woman aged 60-75 years with acute or convalescent COVID-19.

The chain combines TRBV19 with TRBJ1-2; 10 bases match TRBD1. Germline CDR1 LNHDA, CDR2 SQIVND (reference sequence). There are 14 residues in the CDR3. Unmatched junction bases numbered 5, after V lost 5 bases and J lost 5 bases. CDR3 region: CASSPGTGDYGYTF. For the CDR3, the DNA is TGTGCCAGTAGTCCGGGGACAGGGGATTATGGCTACACCTTC.

The rearrangement joins TRBV3-1 (or the pseudogene TRBV3-2) to TRBJ1-3; D is perhaps TRBD1 (5 bases). The CDR3 is 13 amino acids. V lost 4 bases and J 9 bases, leaving 13 bases between the germline ends. The V gene's germline CDR1 is LGHDT and CDR2 YNNKEL (reference sequence). The DNA of the CDR3 is TGTGCCAGCAGCCCCGCTGATAGGGGCACCATATATTTT. Encoded protein: CASSPADRGTIYF.

This clone is a singleton in its sample. The chain has TRBV6-1 and TRBJ1-2; D might be TRBD1 (6 bases). Trimming removed 2 bases from V and 4 bases from J, with 14 bases in between. Germline V gene sequence: CDR1 MNHNS, CDR2 SASEGT. The length of the CDR3 is 15 residues. CDR3 in DNA: TGTGCCAGCAGTGAATATCCGACAGGCCTCTATGGCTACACCTTC. This codes for CASSEYPTGLYGYTF.

This clone came up once. The chain carries TRBV28 and TRBJ2-7, with 7 bases matching TRBD1. The CDR3 length is 12 residues. CDR1 and CDR2 from the germline V gene are MDHEN and SYDVKM. V was pared by 5 bases and J by 6 bases, with 4 bases of the junction left unmatched. The CDR3 reads CASSPTGPEQYF. The CDR3 coding sequence is TGTGCCAGCAGTCCGACAGGGCCCGAGCAGTACTTC. Full variable domain (remainder filled in from reference TRBV28 and TRBJ2-7): DVKVTQSSRYLVKRTGEKVFLECVQDMDHENMFWYRQDPGLGLRLIYFSYDVKMKEKGDIPEGYSVSREKKERFSLILESASTNQTSMYLCASSPTGPEQYFGPGTRLTVT.

The chain links TRBV18 to TRBJ2-2, with 7 nucleotides matching TRBD1. The CDR3 spans 15 residues. Germline CDR1 reads KGHSH; CDR2 reads LQKENI. The J segment lost 5 bases and the V segment lost 3 bases, leaving 6 bases of the junction unmatched. The CDR3 nucleotides read TGTGCCAGCTCACCCCGGACAGGCCATACCGGGGAGCTGTTTTTT. The encoded protein is CASSPRTGHTGELFF.

This clone was recorded once. V and J are TRBV5-1 and TRBJ2-1, with 9 nucleotides matching TRBD2. Losses at the gene ends were 0 bases for V and 4 bases for J; bases not matched to a gene: 14. The CDR3 spans 19 residues. Germline V CDR1 and CDR2: SGHRS, YFSETQ. The CDR3 DNA reads TGCGCCAGCAGCTTGGCCTCGAGCGGGGGGCCATTTGTTTACAATGAGCAGTTCTTC. It is translated as CASSLASSGGPFVYNEQFF.

The rearrangement links TRBV4-2 to TRBJ2-2; 9 nucleotides align to TRBD2. Germline trimming cut 0 bases from V and 0 bases from J; bases unmatched to any gene: 8. The CDR3 sequence is 19 residues long. Germline V gives CDR1 LGHNA, CDR2 YNFKEQ. The CDR3 DNA follows: TGTGCCAGCAGCCAAGATCTTCCAGCGGGGGGTTCGAACACCGGGGAGCTGTTTTTT. Its protein is CASSQDLPAGGSNTGELFF.

This chain links TRBV7-9 with TRBJ2-5; TRBD1 matches at 8 bases. Looked up from germline, CDR1 is SEHNR and CDR2 is FQNEAQ (reference sequence). This CDR3 comprises 14 residues. V shed 5 bases, J shed 4 bases, and the junction held 6 bases outside the gene matches. CDR3 in amino acids: CASSPTDRGETQYF. DNA for the CDR3: TGTGCCAGCAGCCCGACTGACAGGGGAGAGACCCAGTACTTC. Full variable domain (outside the CDR3, taken from reference TRBV7-9 and TRBJ2-5): DTGVSQNPRHKITKRGQNVTFRCDPISEHNRLYWYRQTLGQGPEFLTYFQNEAQLEKSRLLSDRFSAERPKGSFSTLEIQRTEQGDSAMYLCASSPTDRGETQYFGPGTRLLVL.

V and J are TRBV3-1 (or the pseudogene TRBV3-2) and TRBJ1-1, with D hard to call. Germline CDR1 LGHDT, CDR2 YNNKEL (reference sequence). Trimming took off 1 base at V and 11 bases at J, with 11 bases between the two ends. This CDR3 is 12 amino acids long. The CDR3 nucleotides are TGTGCCAGCAGCCAAGGGAAGGTCGGGGCTTTCTTT. Amino acids: CASSQGKVGAFF.

The chain employs TRBV6-6 and TRBJ1-1, with D hard to call. The CDR3 runs 15 residues. Between the trimmed V and J ends, which lost 4 bases and 6 bases, there was a span of 18 bases. The germline V gene encodes CDR1 MNHNY and CDR2 SVGAGI (reference sequence). The CDR3 DNA sequence: TGTGCCAGCAGTTCTGGGCTAGCGGTCGGGGCTGAAGCTTTCTTT. Its protein is CASSSGLAVGAEAFF.

The chain is built from TRBV7-9 and TRBJ1-1, with 8 bases that match TRBD1. V lost 4 bases to trimming and J lost 8 bases; unmatched junction nucleotides: 3. The germline V gene encodes CDR1 SEHNR and CDR2 FQNEAQ (reference sequence). The CDR3 is 12 amino acids. The CDR3, as DNA: TGTGCCAGCAGCTACGACAGGGGCGAAGCTTTCTTT. Amino acid sequence: CASSYDRGEAFF.

The chain uses TRBV19 and TRBJ1-2; the match to TRBD1 covers 7 bases. J was trimmed by 4 bases and V by 0 bases; bases with no gene match: 2. The length of the CDR3 is 14 residues. Germline loops: CDR1 LNHDA, CDR2 SQIVND (reference sequence). CDR3 nucleotide sequence: TGTGCCAGTAGTATAGAGGGGACAGCCTATGGCTACACCTTC. Amino acid sequence: CASSIEGTAYGYTF.

The chain has TRBV20-1 and TRBJ2-2, with 16 bases lining up with TRBD2. This CDR3 spans 18 amino acids. Germline values: CDR1 DFQATT, CDR2 SNEGSKA (reference sequence). J gave up 4 bases and V 3 bases, and 8 bases lay outside the gene matches. For the CDR3, the DNA is TGCAGTGCTAGTTCGACCGGGACTAGCGGGGGGGCCACCGGGGAGCTGTTTTTT. Protein product: CSASSTGTSGGATGELFF.

The chain employs TRBV6-5 and TRBJ2-1, with TRBD2 matching over 8 bases. CDR1 and CDR2 from the germline V gene are MNHEY and SVGAGI. This CDR3 has 15 amino acids. V shed 7 bases, J shed 6 bases, and the junction held 11 bases outside the gene matches. The CDR3 loop is CASILQVAGLNEQFF. CDR3 DNA: TGTGCCAGCATACTCCAAGTAGCGGGACTCAATGAGCAGTTCTTC.

The rearrangement links TRBV2 to TRBJ1-2; weak D call: TRBD1 (5 bases). The germline V gene encodes CDR1 SNHLY and CDR2 FYNNEI. The CDR3 consists of 16 residues. The V and J ends lost 4 bases and 7 bases respectively, with 22 bases between them. CDR3 nucleotides: TGTGCCAGCAGTGCGTTCTATCGGGGGGGAAAGGGTGGCTACACCTTC. Translated: CASSAFYRGGKGGYTF.

The CDR3, as DNA: TGCGCCAGCAGCCAAGATGGGGCGGGGGTATTCAACTATGGCTACACCTTC. Its protein product is CASSQDGAGVFNYGYTF. The rearrangement links TRBV4-3 to TRBJ1-2; D might be TRBD1 (5 bases). The germline V gene has CDR1 LGHNA and CDR2 YSLEER. V was clipped by 0 bases and J by 2 bases, with 16 bases between them. The CDR3 spans 17 residues.

The CDR3: CASSGRGRGFMNTEAFF. CDR3 sequence (DNA): TGTGCCAGCAGTGGAAGAGGCCGGGGTTTCATGAACACTGAAGCTTTCTTT. This sequence joins TRBV2 and TRBJ1-1; D is unclear. Germline V gene sequence: CDR1 SNHLY, CDR2 FYNNEI. The CDR3 totals 17 residues. Trimming took 4 bases from V and 0 from J, leaving 18 bases between them.

This chain connects TRBV5-5 to TRBJ2-7; TRBD1 agrees at 7 bases. With 4 bases clipped from V and 2 bases from J, the junction kept 6 bases outside the gene matches. The CDR3 runs 14 residues. Germline V gene sequence: CDR1 SGHKS, CDR2 YYEKEE (reference sequence). The CDR3, as DNA: TGTGCCAGCAGCGGAACCGGGACAGCCTACGAGCAGTACTTC. Protein sequence: CASSGTGTAYEQYF.

This clone occurred once. CDR3 in DNA: TGTGCCAGCAGTAATCCGGGACAACTCGGTGGCTACACCTTC. Protein: CASSNPGQLGGYTF. The chain has TRBV6-2 or TRBV6-3 and TRBJ1-2; a weak D match, TRBD1 (6 bases). This CDR3 has 14 residues. Per the germline V gene, CDR1 is MNHEY and CDR2 is SVGEGT. V lost 5 bases and J lost 7, with 17 bases in between.